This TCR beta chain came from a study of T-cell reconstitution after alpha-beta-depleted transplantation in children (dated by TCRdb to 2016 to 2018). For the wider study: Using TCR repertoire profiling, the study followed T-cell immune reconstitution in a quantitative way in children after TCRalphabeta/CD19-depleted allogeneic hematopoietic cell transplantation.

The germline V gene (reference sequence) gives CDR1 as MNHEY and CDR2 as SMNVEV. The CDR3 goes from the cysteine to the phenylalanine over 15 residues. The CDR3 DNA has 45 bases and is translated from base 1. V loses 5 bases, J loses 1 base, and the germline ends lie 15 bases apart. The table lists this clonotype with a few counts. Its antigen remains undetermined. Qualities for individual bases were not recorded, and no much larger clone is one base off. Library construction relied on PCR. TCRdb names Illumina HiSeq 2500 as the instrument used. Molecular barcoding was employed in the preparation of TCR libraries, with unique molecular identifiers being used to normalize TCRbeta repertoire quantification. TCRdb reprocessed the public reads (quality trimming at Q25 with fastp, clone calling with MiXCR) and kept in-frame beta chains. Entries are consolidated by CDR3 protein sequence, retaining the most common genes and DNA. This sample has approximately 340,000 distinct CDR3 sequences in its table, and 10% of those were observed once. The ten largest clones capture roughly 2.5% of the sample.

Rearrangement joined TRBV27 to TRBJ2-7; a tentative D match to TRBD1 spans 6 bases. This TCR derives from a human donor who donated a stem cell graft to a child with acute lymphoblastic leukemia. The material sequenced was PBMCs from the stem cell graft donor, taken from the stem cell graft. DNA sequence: TGTGCCAGCAGTCTGGCAGGGGCCCTTTCCTACGAGCAGTACTTC. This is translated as CASSLAGALSYEQYF.